This T cell receptor (beta chain) was identified in a study of identical twins' blood T cells. Note on this clonotype: Its antigen remains unidentified.

TCR cDNA libraries were made from RNA using a previously described, modified protocol. TCRdb independently ran MiXCR on the 5' RACE reads; one entry per CDR3 protein. The sample has 350,000 to 400,000 distinct CDR3 sequences, roughly 27% seen once. Looked up from germline, CDR1 is SNHLY and CDR2 is FYNNEI. The CDR3 is 14 amino acids. The V and J ends lost 2 bases and 0 bases respectively, with 8 bases between them. Study-level points and caveats: Out-of-frame TCRbeta clonotypes reportedly had markedly more similar V usage in twins than unrelated donors.

Source material: PBMCs. The chain carries TRBV2 and TRBJ2-7; D might be TRBD1 (5 bases). The receptor was isolated from a woman aged 18 to 50 in good health. The CDR3 DNA is TGTGCCAGCAGTGAACAGGGAAGCTCCTACGAGCAGTACTTC. Protein: CASSEQGSSYEQYF.